The 11 T cell receptor beta chains below were found in one sample sequenced in a study of cytomegalovirus exposure and HLA in healthy donors. PCR amplification relied on 60 Vbeta primers (plus 13 Jbeta primers). The data were produced by immunoSEQ multiplex PCR, yet TCRdb's version contains in-frame clones alone and is incomplete. The sample records fewer than 200,000 clones, roughly four fifths being singletons. The sample taken for sequencing was PBMCs. The receptors come from a woman aged 25 to 39 in good health and CMV-seronegative.

The V and J genes are TRBV4-1 and TRBJ2-3; 7 positions match TRBD2. The ends lost 0 bases at V and 0 bases at J; junction bases unmatched: 3. The CDR3 extends over 16 amino acids. CDR1 and CDR2 from the germline V gene are MGHRA and YSYEKL. In DNA, the CDR3 is TGCGCCAGCAGCCAAGAGGCTAGCGGTAGCACAGATACGCAGTATTTT. Protein product: CASSQEASGSTDTQYF.

The chain joins TRBV30 to TRBJ2-5; TRBD1 agrees at 10 bases. The DNA end favors TRBJ2-7, so the J call may be wrong. CDR1 is GTSNPN, CDR2 SVGIG, per germline (reference sequence). This CDR3 has 15 amino acids. The CDR3 region has the DNA TGTGCCTGGAGTGTAAGGACAGGGGGTCCCTACGAGCAGTACTTC. Translating gives CAWSVRTGGPYEQYF.

The sample holds one count of this clone. The chain has TRBV5-6 and TRBJ1-2; the D is unclear. V shed 1 base and J shed 0 bases, with 10 bases lying between them. The CDR3 runs 15 residues. The germline V gene encodes CDR1 SGHDT and CDR2 YYEEEE. The CDR3: CASSLYGIANYGYTF. CDR3 nucleotides: TGTGCCAGCAGCTTGTACGGTATAGCTAACTATGGCTACACCTTC.

The V and J genes are TRBV7-6 and TRBJ1-3; the match to TRBD1 covers 7 bases. J lost 4 bases, V lost 5 bases, and 5 bases had no gene match. This CDR3 spans 14 amino acids. Germline CDR1 is SGHVS and CDR2 is FNYEAQ. DNA for the CDR3: TGTGCCAGCAGCCCGAGGGGGCGCGGAAACACCATATATTTT. Translation: CASSPRGRGNTIYF.

This rearrangement joins TRBV2 to TRBJ1-6, with TRBD1 identical over 7 bases. After removal of 10 bases from V and 14 bases from J, the junction contained 8 bases not matched to a gene. Germline loops: CDR1 SNHLY, CDR2 FYNNEI. The CDR3 is 11 residues long. The CDR3 region has the DNA TGTGCCACCGGGACAGCTAGAACCCTCCACTTT. Protein: CATGTARTLHF.

The genes are TRBV6-1 and TRBJ1-4, with D unresolved. CDR1 is MNHNS and CDR2 is SASEGT in the germline V gene. The CDR3 runs to 17 residues. Trimming stripped 0 bases from V and 1 base from J, with 12 bases between. The CDR3 coding sequence is TGTGCCAGCAGTGAAGCATTAACGGGTCGAACTAATGAAAAACTGTTTTTT. Protein product: CASSEALTGRTNEKLFF.

The rearrangement uses TRBV11-2 and TRBJ2-7; TRBD1 agrees at 7 bases. Per the germline V gene, CDR1 is SGHAT and CDR2 is FQNNGV. The ends lost 5 bases at V and 4 bases at J; junction bases unmatched: 8. The CDR3 loop spans 14 amino acids. The chain's CDR3 is CASSPFRGWYEQYF. The CDR3 bases are TGTGCCAGCAGCCCATTCAGGGGGTGGTACGAGCAGTACTTC.

The chain recombines TRBV2 with TRBJ2-1; the D is unclear. Germline CDR1 SNHLY, CDR2 FYNNEI. The CDR3 length is 11 residues. Between the trimmed V and J ends, which lost 3 bases and 13 bases, there was a span of 10 bases. The CDR3 DNA reads TGTGCCAGCAGTGATGGGCCCCTTCAGTTCTTC. Its translation is CASSDGPLQFF.

The V gene is TRBV15, the J gene TRBJ2-5; a weak D match, TRBD2 (7 bases). The CDR3 sequence is 16 residues long. Trimming pared 1 base from V and 4 bases from J, leaving 16 bases between. Germline CDR1 is LNHNV and CDR2 is YYDKDF (reference sequence). In DNA form, the CDR3 reads TGTGCCACCAGCAGAGGAAGTGGACAGCGGGGAGAGACCCAGTACTTC. It is translated as CATSRGSGQRGETQYF.

The rearrangement links TRBV29-1 to TRBJ1-2, with 9 bases that match TRBD1. V was clipped by 1 base and J by 8 bases; unmatched bases: 8. The CDR3 loop spans 14 amino acids. Germline V gene data show CDR1 as SQVTM and CDR2 as ANQGSEA. The CDR3 DNA reads TGCAGCGTTGAAGCCCCGGGACAGGGCGGAGGCTACACCTTC. This encodes CSVEAPGQGGGYTF.

This clone was detected a few times. V gene TRBV7-3 combines with J gene TRBJ2-3; tentative D call: TRBD1 (5 bases). The CDR3 is 14 residues long. The V gene lost 1 base and the J gene lost 4 bases, with 9 bases spanning the gap. Looked up from germline, CDR1 is SGHTA and CDR2 is FQGTGA. The CDR3 region has the DNA TGTGCCAGCAGCTTAAGCCAGGGCGCAGATACGCAGTATTTT. Amino acid sequence: CASSLSQGADTQYF.